This T cell receptor beta chain derives from a study of cytomegalovirus exposure and HLA in healthy donors. With regard to this clone: Antigen specificity is unknown.

Germline assignment: CDR1 KGHSH and CDR2 LQKENI. Trimming shortened V by 6 bases and J by 0 bases, and 11 bases separated the two germline ends. The CDR3 extends over 14 amino acids. General observations from the study: Immune exposure information available was restricted to CMV serostatus. Roughly uniform depth of sequencing across donors was assumed in presence/absence analyses. Being productive about 90% or about 30% of the time was typical of most TCR beta V segments in an earlier analysis. Later analysis showed TCR association rates varying by HLA locus, highest for DRB1 and lowest for HLA-C.

Vbeta (60) and Jbeta (13) primers were used in the PCR. Sequencing used immunoSEQ multiplex PCR; TCRdb keeps in-frame clones, though not all of them. This repertoire includes around 40,000 clones. The chain joins TRBV18 to TRBJ1-1, with D tentatively TRBD1 (5 bases). The sequenced material came from PBMCs. The clonotype comes from a human donor in good health. CDR3 in DNA: TGTGCCAGCTCGCGGGACCCGATGAACACTGAAGCTTTCTTT. Its protein product is CASSRDPMNTEAFF.